This is a list of T cell receptor beta chains from one sample in a study of cytomegalovirus exposure and HLA in healthy donors. This table comes from immunoSEQ multiplex PCR, and its TCRdb copy is limited to in-frame clones, with some not included. The sample holds over 100,000 clones, around three quarters seen once. The source material was PBMCs. The receptor set was obtained from a man aged 35 to 55 in good health and CMV-seropositive. Each CDR3 is given with its conserved first and last residue. Fields, in order: V gene, D gene, clone size, CDR3 length, J gene, CDR3 DNA, CDR3 protein. The D gene is left open where the match is weak. Clone size is given for some rows only: seen once, a few or many times, or a class if the clone is expanded.

V: TRBV6-5
D: .
size: .
length: 13
J: TRBJ1-4
DNA: TGTGCCAGCCGCAGGGTATTGAATGAAAAACTGTTTTTT
CDR3: CASRRVLNEKLFF

V: TRBV28
D: .
size: .
length: 15
J: TRBJ2-3
DNA: TGTGCCAGCAGTCGACAGGGAGGCGGCACAGATACGCAGTATTTT
CDR3: CASSRQGGGTDTQYF

V: TRBV5-1
D: .
size: .
length: 13
J: TRBJ1-2
DNA: TGCGCCAGCAGACAAGACTCTAACTATGGCTACACCTTC
CDR3: CASRQDSNYGYTF

V: TRBV6-1
D: TRBD2
size: many
length: 15
J: TRBJ2-5
DNA: TGTGCCAGCAGTGAAGAAACCGGGGGGAGTGAGACCCAGTACTTC
CDR3: CASSEETGGSETQYF

V: TRBV19
D: .
size: .
length: 14
J: TRBJ1-6
DNA: TGTGCCAGTAGGGTCACAGGGACCGATTCACCCCTCCACTTT
CDR3: CASRVTGTDSPLHF

V: TRBV6-6
D: .
size: .
length: 14
J: TRBJ1-5
DNA: TGTGCCAGCAGTTCCAGGGATAGCAATCAGCCCCAGCATTTT
CDR3: CASSSRDSNQPQHF

V: TRBV5-1
D: .
size: .
length: 14
J: TRBJ1-1
DNA: TGCGCCAGCAGCTTGGGACAGAAAGTTACTGAAGCTTTCTTT
CDR3: CASSLGQKVTEAFF

V: TRBV5-1
D: TRBD1
size: .
length: 18
J: TRBJ1-4
DNA: TGCGCCAGCAGCCGCCCCCAGGGACAGGGAACAACTAATGAAAAACTGTTTTTT
CDR3: CASSRPQGQGTTNEKLFF

V: TRBV7-3
D: TRBD2
size: few
length: 15
J: TRBJ2-1
DNA: TGTGCCAGCAGCATCGGGGGGGGCTCCTACAATGAGCAGTTCTTC
CDR3: CASSIGGGSYNEQFF

V: TRBV6-6
D: TRBD2
size: .
length: 12
J: TRBJ2-7
DNA: TGTGCCAGCTCAAAGACTAGCCGCGAGCAGTACTTC
CDR3: CASSKTSREQYF

V: TRBV4-2
D: .
size: .
length: 16
J: TRBJ1-6
DNA: TGTGCCAGCAGCCAAGATTGGGGGGGAGTCGACTCACCCCTCCACTTT
CDR3: CASSQDWGGVDSPLHF

V: TRBV10-3
D: TRBD1
size: .
length: 13
J: TRBJ2-7
DNA: TGTGCCATCACCGGACAGGGGTCCTACGAGCAGTACTTC
CDR3: CAITGQGSYEQYF

V: TRBV18
D: TRBD1
size: .
length: 15
J: TRBJ2-5
DNA: TGTGCCAGCTCACCACGGGACAGGGCCCGAGAGACCCAGTACTTC
CDR3: CASSPRDRARETQYF

V: TRBV7-2
D: .
size: .
length: 15
J: TRBJ2-3
DNA: TGTGCCAGCAGCTTGGGGGACTCTTCCACAGATACGCAGTATTTT
CDR3: CASSLGDSSTDTQYF

V: TRBV11-1
D: TRBD2
size: .
length: 15
J: TRBJ2-1
DNA: TGTGCCAGCAGCACGGGACTAGCGGGGGGGGATGAGCAGTTCTTC
CDR3: CASSTGLAGGDEQFF

V: TRBV27
D: TRBD1
size: once
length: 15
J: TRBJ2-7
DNA: TGTGCCAGCAGTTTATCGGGCAGGGGGCACCACGAGCAGTACTTC
CDR3: CASSLSGRGHHEQYF

V: TRBV5-8
D: .
size: .
length: 13
J: TRBJ1-5
DNA: TGTGCCAGCAGCTGGGAGGGGAGTCAGCCCCAGCATTTT
CDR3: CASSWEGSQPQHF

V: TRBV7-2
D: .
size: .
length: 17
J: TRBJ2-7
DNA: TGTGCCAGCAGCAAATCCCCCCAGGGGTCAGGGCCGAGCGAGCAGTACTTC
CDR3: CASSKSPQGSGPSEQYF

V: TRBV7-3
D: TRBD1
size: few
length: 15
J: TRBJ2-7
DNA: TGTGCCAGCAGCGTCTCCGGGACAGGGGCCTACGAGCAGTACTTC
CDR3: CASSVSGTGAYEQYF

V: TRBV7-2
D: TRBD2
size: few
length: 18
J: TRBJ2-3
DNA: TGTGCCAGCAGCCCCCGTCCCCTAGCGGGGATTTCCGGGGATACGCAGTATTTT
CDR3: CASSPRPLAGISGDTQYF

V: TRBV13
D: TRBD1
size: .
length: 14
J: TRBJ2-4
DNA: TGTGCCAGCAGCCCACGGGACAGCAAAAACAGTCAGTACTTC
CDR3: CASSPRDSKNSQYF

V: TRBV5-6
D: .
size: once
length: 16
J: TRBJ1-2
DNA: TGTGCCAGCAGCCTGACACGGGGTACAGAGAGGGATGGCTACACCTTC
CDR3: CASSLTRGTERDGYTF

V: TRBV7-2
D: TRBD1
size: once
length: 18
J: TRBJ2-6
DNA: TGTGCCAGCAGCTTCCGGGACAGGCTCATTTCTGGGGCCAACGTCCTGACTTTC
CDR3: CASSFRDRLISGANVLTF

V: TRBV9
D: .
size: .
length: 16
J: TRBJ2-7
DNA: .
CDR3: CASSVAQGAYSYERYF

V: TRBV21-1
D: .
size: .
length: 17
J: TRBJ1-3
DNA: TGTGCCCACAGGGGGGGACAGGGTTTGATCTCTGGAAACACCATATATTTT
CDR3: CAHRGGQGLISGNTIYF

V: TRBV6-1
D: .
size: .
length: 12
J: TRBJ2-1
DNA: TGTGCCAGCACAGTCGCTCGACAAAAGCAGTTCTTC
CDR3: CASTVARQKQFF

V: TRBV7-6
D: .
size: .
length: 14
J: TRBJ1-2
DNA: TGTGCCAGCAGCTTAGGGGCAAGAAACTATGGCTACACCTTC
CDR3: CASSLGARNYGYTF

V: TRBV4-1
D: TRBD1
size: .
length: 15
J: TRBJ1-6
DNA: TGCGCCAGCAGCCCTCTGACAGGGGGCGGGTCACCCCTCCACTTT
CDR3: CASSPLTGGGSPLHF

V: TRBV7-2
D: TRBD2
size: .
length: 18
J: TRBJ2-3
DNA: TGTGCCAGCAGCTTAGCGCTAGCGGGGGGAACTAGCACAGATACGCAGTATTTT
CDR3: CASSLALAGGTSTDTQYF

V: TRBV7-9
D: TRBD1
size: .
length: 14
J: TRBJ1-3
DNA: TGTGCCAGCAGCCCCGGGACAGGCGGAAACACCATATATTTT
CDR3: CASSPGTGGNTIYF

V: TRBV6-1
D: TRBD1
size: .
length: 13
J: TRBJ2-3
DNA: TGTGCCACCAGACAGGGGAGCACAGATACGCAGTATTTT
CDR3: CATRQGSTDTQYF

V: TRBV5-1
D: TRBD2
size: .
length: 16
J: TRBJ2-1
DNA: TGCGCCAGCAGCTTGGAGGTCGGGGGGTCCTACAATGAGCAGTTCTTC
CDR3: CASSLEVGGSYNEQFF

V: TRBV18
D: TRBD2
size: .
length: 15
J: TRBJ2-5
DNA: TGTGCCAGCTCACCACCACGGGGGGGCCAAGAGACCCAGTACTTC
CDR3: CASSPPRGGQETQYF

V: TRBV27
D: .
size: .
length: 15
J: TRBJ1-4
DNA: TGTGCCAGCAGACTCCGGGTTGCAACTAATGAAAAACTGTTTTTT
CDR3: CASRLRVATNEKLFF

V: TRBV5-5
D: .
size: .
length: 14
J: TRBJ1-5
DNA: TGTGCCAGCAGCGCCTTTGGGGCCCGGCAGCCCCAGCATTTT
CDR3: CASSAFGARQPQHF

V: TRBV28
D: .
size: few
length: 15
J: TRBJ1-1
DNA: TGTGCCAGCAGTTCCCCCGGCAGGGCGAACACTGAAGCTTTCTTT
CDR3: CASSSPGRANTEAFF

V: TRBV5-5
D: .
size: .
length: 17
J: TRBJ1-4
DNA: TGTGCCAGCAGCGTGAATCGCCCGGGGACAACTAATGAAAAACTGTTTTTT
CDR3: CASSVNRPGTTNEKLFF